This TCR beta chain derives from a study of T cell changes during pregnancy in multiple sclerosis (dated by TCRdb to between 2018 and 2021). Broadly, across the study: The study looked at changes in the T cell repertoire across pregnancy in women with multiple sclerosis.

The library was generated by the immunoSEQ multiplex PCR assay. In its TCRdb copy, this immuneACCESS table keeps in-frame sequences only and misses some clones. Where compared with another copy, unresolved V genes explain less than half of these, and the others have no known cause. This sample lists 14,000 to 15,000 clones; 65% to 90% were detected once. The leading ten clones occupy about 19% of the sample. Regarding this clone: The clone's antigen remains unknown. There are no base qualities to consult, and no much larger clone falls within one base.

The germline V gene provides CDR1 SGHDT and CDR2 YYEEEE. Taken from cysteine to phenylalanine, the CDR3 has 15 residues. Only the CDR3 part of the read is kept: 45 bases, read in frame from the first base. Compared with germline, V lacks 9 bases and J lacks 1 base; bases without a gene match: 8. The chain is encoded by TRBV5-6 joined to TRBJ1-5, with 9 bases in between that match TRBD1. The TCR originated in a female donor with multiple sclerosis, enrolled in a pregnancy study. The sample was CD8+ T cells from peripheral blood mononuclear cells, taken in the first trimester of pregnancy. The CDR3 reads CATEGQGSSNQPQHF. The sequenced DNA: TGTGCCACGGAGGGACAGGGCTCAAGCAATCAGCCCCAGCATTTT.